These 5 T cell receptor beta chains originate from one sample sequenced in a study of blood T cell repertoires in COVID-19. TCRdb keeps only in-frame clones here, not all; method: immunoSEQ multiplex PCR. This table has hundreds of thousands of clones, under 95% appearing once. The sample consisted of peripheral blood. The receptors come from a woman aged 18-29 years who had recovered from COVID-19.

V is TRBV24-1 and J is TRBJ2-3, with TRBD1 matching over 9 bases. The CDR3 totals 15 residues. V gave up 2 bases and J gave up 6 bases; unmatched junction bases: 5. Germline V gene sequence: CDR1 KGHDR, CDR2 SFDVKD. The CDR3 protein is CATSDYPGQGDTQYF. DNA for the CDR3: TGTGCCACCAGTGATTATCCAGGACAGGGGGATACGCAGTATTTT.

This sequence joins TRBV2 and TRBJ2-4; a possible D gene is TRBD2 (6 bases). The CDR3 length is 16 residues. Germline V lookup: CDR1 SNHLY, CDR2 FYNNEI. The V end was cut by 6 bases, the J end by 3 bases, with 18 bases between. The CDR3, as DNA: TGTGCCAGCAGCCCCCTGCGGGGAACAGACAAAAACATTCAGTACTTC. Amino acid sequence: CASSPLRGTDKNIQYF.

The chain employs TRBV5-1 and TRBJ2-1; the D gene is possibly TRBD2 (5 bases). V was shortened by 3 bases and J by 7 bases, with 17 bases between the two germline ends. The CDR3 length is 15 residues. Per germline, CDR1 SGHRS and CDR2 YFSETQ. CDR3 protein: CASSSGVRSLNEQFF. The CDR3 region has the DNA TGCGCCAGCAGCTCCGGGGTCAGGTCTCTAAATGAGCAGTTCTTC.

Only one count was recorded for this clone. The chain recombines TRBV7-8 with TRBJ2-1; a possible D gene is TRBD2 (5 bases). The CDR3 has 14 amino acids. Per the germline V gene, CDR1 is SGHVS and CDR2 is FQNEAQ. The germline V and J ends were trimmed by 8 bases and 8 bases, with 19 bases remaining between them. This chain's CDR3 is CASGRGSLMDEQFF. The CDR3 DNA reads TGTGCCAGCGGGCGAGGGAGTCTAATGGATGAGCAGTTCTTC.

This CDR3 is CASSKDTGRTTSTDTQYF. The CDR3 nucleotides are TGTGCCAGCAGCAAAGATACAGGTAGGACAACTAGCACAGATACGCAGTATTTT. This chain connects TRBV21-1 to TRBJ2-3; no check of the table's D call, TRBD1, against the DNA was made. TRBV21-1 is designated a pseudogene. The CDR3 length is 18 residues.